Detailed here is one T cell receptor beta chain. Its antigen is not known. Generated by immunoSEQ multiplex PCR, the TCRdb table keeps only in-frame clones and is missing some. The data hold 50,000 to 65,000 clones, with around 90% observed a single time. These data originate in a study of PD-1 blockade in classical Hodgkin lymphoma. The study, taken as a whole, reports: CD4+ TCR diversity climbed significantly by C4D1, unlike CD8+ TCR diversity.

Every patient relapsed after autologous stem cell transplantation, and brentuximab vedotin exposure varied. The study recorded best responses of complete response, partial response or progressive disease. Germline V gives CDR1 SNHLY, CDR2 FYNNEI. V lost 4 bases to trimming and J lost 7 bases, with 4 bases between them. The CDR3 is 11 amino acids. The chain has TRBV2 and TRBJ2-2; D is unresolved. The sequence derives from a human donor with classical Hodgkin lymphoma. The material was peripheral blood mononuclear cells (PBMCs), obtained before the second cycle of nivolumab. The CDR3 region has the DNA TGTGCCAGCAGTGTAATCGGGGAGCTGTTTTTT. Protein sequence: CASSVIGELFF. Looking up the rest from reference TRBV2 and TRBJ2-2 gives the full variable domain: EPEVTQTPSHQVTQMGQEVILRCVPISNHLYFYWYRQILGQKVEFLVSFYNNEISEKSEIFDDQFSVERPDGSNFTLKIRSTKLEDSAMYFCASSVIGELFFGEGSRLTVL.